One sample yielded the 21 T cell receptor beta chains listed below, sequenced in a study of OX40 agonist ivuxolimab in advanced cancers. TCRdb's table, derived via immunoSEQ multiplex PCR, lists solely in-frame clones and lacks some. The repertoire has 55,000 to 80,000 clones, more than 85% of them found once; the top ten carry about 0.66%. The sample here was CD4+ or CD8+ T cells sorted from blood, taken in a trial of the OX40 agonist ivuxolimab. These receptors originate from an adult with an advanced solid tumor such as melanoma, head and neck, liver or kidney cancer.

The V and J genes are TRBV6-1 and TRBJ1-3, with 9 nucleotides matching TRBD1. The germline gives CDR1 MNHNS, CDR2 SASEGT. Losses at the gene ends were 1 base for V and 4 bases for J; bases not matched to a gene: 5. The CDR3 length is 16 residues. As DNA, the CDR3 is TGTGCCAGCAGTGAAGTGTTCGGGACAGGGGGAAACACCATATATTTT. The encoded protein is CASSEVFGTGGNTIYF.

The chain recombines TRBV28 with TRBJ1-1; D call uncertain. Trimming took 5 bases from V and 4 from J, leaving 8 bases between them. Germline V CDR1 and CDR2: MDHEN, SYDVKM. CDR3 length equals 12 residues. CDR3 bases: TGTGCCAGCAGTCAAGTCCTCACTGAAGCTTTCTTT. Its translation: CASSQVLTEAFF. The variable domain in full, completed from reference TRBV28 and TRBJ1-1, reads DVKVTQSSRYLVKRTGEKVFLECVQDMDHENMFWYRQDPGLGLRLIYFSYDVKMKEKGDIPEGYSVSREKKERFSLILESASTNQTSMYLCASSQVLTEAFFGQGTRLTVV.

The chain recombines TRBV18 with TRBJ2-1; D gene unclear. Per germline, CDR1 KGHSH and CDR2 LQKENI. The CDR3 contains 14 residues. Trimming stripped 3 bases from V and 6 bases from J, with 12 bases between. The CDR3 reads CASSPDPGFNEQFF. DNA of the CDR3: TGTGCCAGCTCACCTGATCCAGGATTCAATGAGCAGTTCTTC.

This chain joins TRBV7-9 and TRBJ1-1; 9 bases are a match to TRBD1. Germline V lookup: CDR1 SEHNR, CDR2 FQNEAQ (reference sequence). The CDR3 is 14 residues long. The J segment lost 10 bases and the V segment lost 4 bases, leaving 10 bases of the junction unmatched. For the CDR3, the DNA is TGTGCCAGCAGCTCCCCGGGACAGGGTGCGGGAGCTTTCTTT. Protein product: CASSSPGQGAGAFF.

The genes are TRBV27 and TRBJ2-1, with 11 nucleotides matching TRBD1. Trimming took 4 bases from V and 5 from J; bases not matched to a gene: 4. This CDR3 is 15 amino acids long. Germline values: CDR1 MNHEY, CDR2 SMNVEV (reference sequence). In nucleotides, the CDR3 is TGTGCCAGCAGTTCCTGGACAGGGGGCAACAATGAGCAGTTCTTC. This sequence encodes CASSSWTGGNNEQFF.

The chain's CDR3 is CASSLVGGTYEQYF. The CDR3 DNA reads as TGTGCCAGCAGCCTGGTGGGCGGAACCTACGAGCAGTACTTC. V gene TRBV7-9 combines with J gene TRBJ2-7; D remains unclear. The CDR3 sequence is 14 residues long. The V end lost 5 bases, the J end lost 2 bases, and 13 bases lay between the germline ends. The germline V gene has CDR1 SEHNR and CDR2 FQNEAQ (reference sequence).

The chain employs TRBV6-5 and TRBJ1-6; TRBD1 might be the D (5 bases). The CDR3 is 14 residues long. Trimming left V 0 bases short and J 12 bases short, with 12 bases between. Per germline, CDR1 MNHEY and CDR2 SVGAGI. CDR3 residues: CASSYSRDRVPLHF. The DNA of the CDR3 is TGTGCCAGCAGTTACTCAAGAGACAGAGTACCCCTCCACTTT.

The genes are TRBV12-5 and TRBJ2-7; D uncertain. Germline CDR1 LGHNT, CDR2 FRNRAP. The CDR3 has 14 amino acids. Trimming took 2 bases from V and 6 from J, leaving 14 bases between them. The DNA of the CDR3 is TGTGCTAGTGGTTTGTCTTCCCGATTTGGCGAGCAGTACTTC. Translating it yields CASGLSSRFGEQYF.

This sequence joins TRBV10-2 and TRBJ2-5; possibly TRBD1 for D (5 bases). The CDR3 contains 11 residues. The V and J ends lost 7 bases and 5 bases respectively, with 8 bases between them. Germline CDR1 WSHSY, CDR2 SAAADI. CDR3 sequence: CASKGAETQYF. CDR3 bases: TGCGCCAGCAAAGGGGCGGAGACCCAGTACTTC.

This clone was counted once. This chain connects TRBV27 to TRBJ1-6; perhaps TRBD1 as D (5 bases). The CDR3 is 15 amino acids. CDR1 MNHEY and CDR2 SMNVEV come from the germline V gene (reference sequence). Trimming took 3 bases from V and 8 from J, leaving 14 bases between them. CDR3 bases: TGTGCCAGCAGTTTGTTACGGGGCAGGGATTCACCCCTCCACTTT. Its protein is CASSLLRGRDSPLHF.

The chain carries TRBV5-1 and TRBJ1-2, with D perhaps TRBD1 (5 bases). Germline CDR1 SGHRS, CDR2 YFSETQ. With 1 base removed from V and 8 bases from J, the gap between germline ends came to 15 bases. The CDR3 consists of 14 residues. The CDR3 spells CASSLRDGQQGYTF. The CDR3 DNA reads as TGCGCCAGCAGCTTGCGGGACGGACAACAAGGCTACACCTTC.

This clone was counted once. The chain recombines TRBV13 with TRBJ1-1, with 7 bases that match TRBD1. CDR1 and CDR2 from the germline V gene are PRHDT and FYEKMQ (reference sequence). Trimming at V came to 5 bases and at J to 4 bases, leaving 16 bases not matched to a gene. The CDR3 consists of 17 residues. CDR3 loop: CASSPRKGRDSPTEAFF. Written as DNA, the CDR3 is TGTGCCAGCAGCCCGCGAAAGGGAAGGGACAGTCCCACTGAAGCTTTCTTT.

The chain employs TRBV18 and TRBJ1-1; no clear D. The CDR3 length is 13 residues. The germline V gene encodes CDR1 KGHSH and CDR2 LQKENI. V was pared by 5 bases and J by 5 bases, with 12 bases between. The CDR3 DNA follows: TGTGCCAGCTCAAAGGGCACCTTGACTGAAGCTTTCTTT. Its protein is CASSKGTLTEAFF.

As DNA, the CDR3 is TGCGCCAGCACTCGGGGCGGTGACAATGAGCAGTTCTTC. It translates to CASTRGGDNEQFF. V usage is TRBV10-2 and J usage is TRBJ2-1; D may match TRBD1 or TRBD2 (5 bases each). CDR1 and CDR2 (germline): WSHSY, SAAADI. Trimming stripped 7 bases from V and 5 bases from J, with 12 bases between. CDR3 length: 13 residues.

The CDR3 protein is CASSEQVSGTQRYEQYF. In nucleotides, the CDR3 is TGTGCCAGCAGCGAACAGGTTAGTGGGACTCAACGCTACGAGCAGTACTTC. The chain recombines TRBV25-1 with TRBJ2-7; D might be TRBD2 (6 bases). CDR1 MGHDK and CDR2 SYGVNS come from the germline V gene. The CDR3 runs 17 residues. Trimming cost V 6 bases and J 3 bases, with 24 bases left between them.

This clone came up once. CDR3 protein: CASSLVRGDGYTF. The CDR3 DNA reads TGTGCCAGCAGCTTAGTCAGGGGAGATGGCTACACCTTC. The V and J genes are TRBV7-2 and TRBJ1-2; maybe TRBD1 (6 bases). The V gene lost 1 base and the J gene lost 6 bases, with 9 bases spanning the gap. CDR1 is SGHTA, CDR2 FQGNSA, per germline. CDR3 length: 13 residues.

J is TRBJ2-1 and V is TRBV27, with 10 nucleotides matching TRBD2. In germline, CDR1 is MNHEY, CDR2 SMNVEV (reference sequence). J gave up 9 bases and V 5 bases, and 13 bases lay outside the gene matches. The CDR3 runs to 16 residues. CDR3 protein: CASSTREREGRIEQFF. DNA for the CDR3: TGTGCCAGCAGTACCCGGGAGCGGGAGGGCCGGATTGAGCAGTTCTTC.

The J gene is TRBJ2-5, the V gene TRBV11-2; a possible D gene is TRBD1 (6 bases). This CDR3 contains 15 residues. The ends were cut back, 4 bases at V and 4 bases at J, with 16 bases in the middle. CDR1 is SGHAT, CDR2 FQNNGV, per germline. The CDR3 DNA reads TGTGCCAGCAGCTCCTCCCTCAGGGGACGAGAGACCCAGTACTTC. Translated, it gives CASSSSLRGRETQYF.

The V call is TRBV7-9, the J call TRBJ1-2, with TRBD1 matching 8 bases. The CDR3 loop spans 12 amino acids. Per germline, CDR1 SEHNR and CDR2 FQNEAQ (reference sequence). Trimming cost V 5 bases and J 6 bases; bases outside gene matches: 2. CDR3 coding DNA: TGTGCCAGCAGCCCGGACAGGGATGGCTACACCTTC. It specifies CASSPDRDGYTF.

The rearrangement uses TRBV5-1 and TRBJ2-3; maybe TRBD1 (6 bases). Germline assignment: CDR1 SGHRS and CDR2 YFSETQ. Between the trimmed V and J ends, which lost 5 bases and 2 bases, there was a span of 15 bases. There are 15 residues in the CDR3. In nucleotides, the CDR3 is TGCGCCAGCAGTTTTGCCACAGGGAACACAGATACGCAGTATTTT. Protein sequence: CASSFATGNTDTQYF.

The V and J genes are TRBV5-1 and TRBJ1-2; TRBD1 agrees at 7 bases. The CDR3 spans 14 residues. V shed 7 bases and J 5 bases; nucleotides not matched to a gene: 11. Germline V CDR1 and CDR2: SGHRS, YFSETQ. CDR3 loop: CASAFGDSFYGYTF. The CDR3 DNA reads as TGCGCCAGCGCGTTCGGGGACAGCTTTTATGGCTACACCTTC.